Each of the 30 T cell receptor beta chains below was sequenced from the same sample in a study of blood T cells in healthy people across ages. Primed by a sample-barcoded 5' primer and a J-beta primer mix, a second PCR proceeded for about 6 to 11 cycles. In TCRdb, the 5' RACE reads were re-called with MiXCR into one record per CDR3 protein. There are 1,500,000 or so distinct CDR3 sequences in the sample; 45% to 70% occur only once, and roughly 7% lies in the top ten. Sequencing input: blood. These receptor sequences come from a young man in good health.

The rearrangement uses TRBV6-8 and TRBJ1-6, with D unclear. The CDR3 has 10 amino acids. Germline V gene sequence: CDR1 MNHGY, CDR2 SAAAGT. Trimming shortened V by 9 bases and J by 13 bases, and 10 bases separated the two germline ends. This chain's CDR3 is CARRINPLHF. Here the CDR3 DNA reads TGTGCCAGGAGAATTAACCCCCTCCACTTT.

This clonotype was seen only a few times. The genes are TRBV6-6 and TRBJ2-5; the D call may be TRBD1 or TRBD2 (5 bases each). V was trimmed by 0 bases and J by 3 bases, leaving 14 bases between them. CDR1 is MNHNY and CDR2 is SVGAGI in the germline V gene (reference sequence). The CDR3 totals 16 residues. For the CDR3, the DNA is TGTGCCAGCAGTTACTCGAGAGGGGCAGGAGAAGAGACCCAGTACTTC. Translation gives CASSYSRGAGEETQYF.

The V and J genes are TRBV14 and TRBJ1-2; D may be TRBD1 (5 bases). This CDR3 spans 14 amino acids. Per germline, CDR1 SGHDN and CDR2 FVKESK. Trimming cost V 1 base and J 6 bases, with 12 bases left between them. The CDR3 reads CASSQVSDIDGYTF. CDR3 bases: TGTGCCAGCAGCCAAGTGTCGGACATAGATGGCTACACCTTC. Complete variable domain (other parts from reference TRBV14 and TRBJ1-2): EAGVTQFPSHSVIEKGQTVTLRCDPISGHDNLYWYRRVMGKEIKFLLHFVKESKQDESGMPNNRFLAERTGGTYSTLKVQPAELEDSGVYFCASSQVSDIDGYTFGSGTRLTVV.

This clonotype was detected only once. The chain employs TRBV5-8 and TRBJ2-4, with D uncertain. The CDR3 contains 11 residues. V lost 7 bases, J lost 9 bases, and 11 bases lay in between. The germline V gene has CDR1 SGHTS and CDR2 YDEGEE. The CDR3 region has the DNA TGTGCCAGCCTTATATCCGGCATTCAGTACTTC. Protein: CASLISGIQYF.

There are a few counts of this clonotype. The chain carries TRBV27 and TRBJ2-7; D possibly uses TRBD1 or TRBD2 (5 bases each). Trimming shortened V by 3 bases and J by 6 bases, and 12 bases separated the two germline ends. The CDR3 is 13 residues long. The germline V gene encodes CDR1 MNHEY and CDR2 SMNVEV (reference sequence). CDR3 region: CASSFFRDGEQYF. CDR3 sequence (DNA): TGTGCCAGCAGTTTCTTCCGGGACGGCGAGCAGTACTTC.

This clonotype was recorded a few times. V gene TRBV20-1 combines with J gene TRBJ2-7; D possibly corresponds to TRBD1 (6 bases). The CDR3 runs to 14 residues. Trimming took 5 bases from V and 0 from J, leaving 14 bases between them. Per germline, CDR1 DFQATT and CDR2 SNEGSKA (reference sequence). The CDR3 protein is CSADADRNSYEQYF. For the CDR3, the DNA is TGCAGTGCTGACGCGGACAGAAACTCCTACGAGCAGTACTTC.

The genes are TRBV3-1 and TRBJ1-1; D possibly corresponds to TRBD1 (5 bases). V dropped 1 base and J dropped 7 bases, with 10 bases sitting between them. CDR1 is LGHDT, CDR2 YNNKEL, per germline (reference sequence). The CDR3 runs to 13 residues. The DNA for the CDR3 is TGTGCCAGCAGCCAAGGGCCCAGGGTTGAAGCTTTCTTT. Its translation: CASSQGPRVEAFF.

This chain links TRBV29-1 with TRBJ2-5; TRBD2 matches at 12 bases. The CDR3 runs to 15 residues. After removal of 4 bases from V and 11 bases from J, the junction contained 14 bases not matched to a gene. Germline values: CDR1 SQVTM, CDR2 ANQGSEA. Here the CDR3 reads CSVGGLAGSLAEQYF. Here the CDR3 DNA reads TGCAGCGTTGGAGGACTAGCGGGGTCGCTCGCGGAGCAGTACTTC.

The CDR3 spells CATSQSGQYNSPLHF. CDR3 DNA: TGTGCCACTTCTCAGTCGGGACAATATAATTCACCCCTCCACTTT. The chain couples TRBV2 to TRBJ1-6; D may be TRBD1 (6 bases). CDR3 length equals 15 residues. With 10 bases removed from V and 4 bases from J, the gap between germline ends came to 17 bases. Germline-derived CDR1 and CDR2 are SNHLY and FYNNEI.

This clonotype was counted a single time. This rearrangement joins TRBV11-1 to TRBJ2-1; perhaps TRBD1 as D (5 bases). This CDR3 spans 15 amino acids. The germline V and J ends were trimmed by 1 base and 5 bases, with 12 bases remaining between them. The germline V gene has CDR1 SGHAT and CDR2 FQDESV (reference sequence). The CDR3 region has the DNA TGTGCCAGCAGCTTAGGACAGACCAGTGACAATGAGCAGTTCTTC. This codes for CASSLGQTSDNEQFF.

About this clonotype itself: One junction end disagrees with the germline gene, perhaps due to a read error. V and J are TRBV20-1 and TRBJ2-3; D perhaps matches TRBD2 (6 bases). The CDR3 loop spans 16 amino acids. Germline CDR1 is DFQATT and CDR2 is SNEGSKA (reference sequence). The CDR3: CSASRGAETSTGTQYF. Here the CDR3 DNA reads TGCAGTGCTAGCCGAGGAGCAGAAACTAGCACAGGTACGCAGTATTTT.

The chain has TRBV20-1 and TRBJ2-7; possibly TRBD2 for D (6 bases). Germline loops: CDR1 DFQATT, CDR2 SNEGSKA (reference sequence). Trimming removed 5 bases at V and 1 base at J, with 21 bases between. This CDR3 is 16 amino acids long. CDR3 sequence reads: CSASTRKGTYSYEQYF. The CDR3 nucleotides are TGCAGTGCTTCCACTCGGAAAGGGACTTATTCCTACGAGCAGTACTTC.

The J gene is TRBJ2-7, the V gene TRBV29-1; D is perhaps TRBD1 (6 bases). V was cut by 6 bases and J by 0 bases, with 12 bases left in between. The CDR3 is 13 residues long. Germline V lookup: CDR1 SQVTM, CDR2 ANQGSEA. CDR3 in DNA: TGCAGCGTAATCCGGGACAACTCCTACGAGCAGTACTTC. It is translated as CSVIRDNSYEQYF.

This chain links TRBV20-1 with TRBJ2-1; D is possibly TRBD1 (5 bases). This CDR3 is built from 14 residues. The germline gives CDR1 DFQATT, CDR2 SNEGSKA (reference sequence). V was shortened by 4 bases and J by 4 bases, with 14 bases between the two germline ends. Here the CDR3 reads CSATPGTGYNEQFF. CDR3 in DNA: TGCAGTGCTACCCCTGGAACAGGATACAATGAGCAGTTCTTC.

A few counts support this clonotype. V usage is TRBV2 and J usage is TRBJ2-1; tentatively, D is TRBD1 (5 bases). The germline gives CDR1 SNHLY, CDR2 FYNNEI. The CDR3 is made up of 15 amino acids. The ends were cut back, 3 bases at V and 1 base at J, with 10 bases in the middle. In DNA form, the CDR3 reads TGTGCCAGCAGTGAGTCGAGACAGTCCTACAATGAGCAGTTCTTC. The encoded protein is CASSESRQSYNEQFF.

This chain connects TRBV6-6 to TRBJ2-7; 7 nucleotides line up with TRBD1. The CDR3 consists of 15 residues. After removal of 6 bases from V and 2 bases from J, the junction contained 10 bases not matched to a gene. The germline gives CDR1 MNHNY, CDR2 SVGAGI (reference sequence). The CDR3 is CASSSQARGTYEQYF. CDR3 coding DNA: TGTGCCAGCAGCTCGCAGGCCAGGGGGACCTACGAGCAGTACTTC.

V gene TRBV29-1 combines with J gene TRBJ1-3, with 9 nucleotides matching TRBD1. The CDR3 is 14 residues long. CDR1 and CDR2 from the germline V gene are SQVTM and ANQGSEA. Trimming removed 6 bases from V and 6 bases from J; junction bases left unmatched: 9. DNA for the CDR3: TGCAGCGTGTGGACAGGGGAAAATGAAAACACCATATATTTT. Encoded protein: CSVWTGENENTIYF.

This chain joins TRBV20-1 and TRBJ2-5; 10 bases match TRBD2. The germline CDR1 and CDR2 sequences are DFQATT and SNEGSKA (reference sequence). Losses at the gene ends were 0 bases for V and 5 bases for J; bases not matched to a gene: 12. The CDR3 runs 17 residues. The CDR3 here is CSARDFKRGGQWETQYF. The CDR3 nucleotides are TGCAGTGCTAGAGATTTCAAGCGGGGGGGCCAATGGGAGACCCAGTACTTC.

A few counts support this clonotype. This sequence joins TRBV4-2 and TRBJ2-5; D unclear. The DNA end is a closer match to TRBJ2-7, so the J assignment may be wrong. Germline V gene data show CDR1 as LGHNA and CDR2 as YNFKEQ. The CDR3 contains 12 residues. CDR3 nucleotides: TGTGCCAGCAGCCCACGACGGAACGAGCAGTACTTC. It yields the protein CASSPRRNEQYF.

This chain's CDR3 is CASSQVSDSSYNEQYF. The CDR3 nucleotides are TGCGCCAGCAGCCAAGTATCGGACAGCTCCTACAATGAGCAGTACTTC. The rearrangement joins TRBV4-3 to TRBJ2-1; tentative D call: TRBD1 (6 bases). TRBJ2-7 explains the end of the DNA better; the J call may be wrong. The CDR3 is 16 residues long. The germline V gene encodes CDR1 LGHNA and CDR2 YSLEER.

This clonotype has a single count. The chain uses TRBV7-9 and TRBJ2-7, with 9 nucleotides matching TRBD1. From germline, CDR1 is SEHNR and CDR2 FQNEAQ (reference sequence). Unmatched junction bases numbered 11, after V lost 5 bases and J lost 6 bases. The CDR3 is 15 residues long. The CDR3 DNA sequence: TGTGCCAGCAGCCACCGGGACAGGGAACTGGGCGAGCAGTACTTC. It is translated as CASSHRDRELGEQYF. Drawing the rest from reference TRBV7-9 and TRBJ2-7, the complete variable domain is DTGVSQNPRHKITKRGQNVTFRCDPISEHNRLYWYRQTLGQGPEFLTYFQNEAQLEKSRLLSDRFSAERPKGSFSTLEIQRTEQGDSAMYLCASSHRDRELGEQYFGPGTRLTVT.

V gene TRBV7-9 combines with J gene TRBJ1-5, with D possibly matching TRBD1 (5 bases). The CDR3 is 15 residues long. The germline gives CDR1 SEHNR, CDR2 FQNEAQ (reference sequence). V lost 4 bases and J lost 3, with 13 bases in between. CDR3 nucleotide sequence: TGTGCCAGCAGCTATCAGGGAGCCTACAATCAGCCCCAGCATTTT. This gives the protein CASSYQGAYNQPQHF.

In its sample, this clonotype was seen a few times. The chain combines TRBV28 with TRBJ2-5, with a possible D match to TRBD2 (5 bases). CDR1 and CDR2 from the germline V gene are MDHEN and SYDVKM. This CDR3 has 17 residues. The V gene lost 1 base and the J gene lost 3 bases, with 18 bases spanning the gap. Here the CDR3 DNA reads TGTGCCAGCAGTTTATTACCCGGAGCGGCCCCGGAAGAGACCCAGTACTTC. It encodes CASSLLPGAAPEETQYF.

The chain is built from TRBV7-2 and TRBJ1-1; 11 nucleotides align to TRBD1. The germline gives CDR1 SGHTA, CDR2 FQGNSA. V shed 5 bases, J shed 0 bases, and the junction held 5 bases outside the gene matches. There are 16 residues in the CDR3. DNA for the CDR3: TGTGCCAGCAGCGGACAGGGGGCGGATTTGAACACTGAAGCTTTCTTT. This translates into CASSGQGADLNTEAFF.

CDR3 in DNA: TGTGCCATCAGTGAGGTGTCAGGGTACGAAAAACTGTTTTTT. Its translation: CAISEVSGYEKLFF. The chain couples TRBV10-3 to TRBJ1-4; tentatively, D is TRBD1 (5 bases). This CDR3 spans 14 amino acids. Germline V gene lookup returns CDR1 ENHRY and CDR2 SYGVKD. The ends were cut back, 2 bases at V and 8 bases at J, with 12 bases in the middle.

This chain links TRBV7-9 with TRBJ1-1, with D uncertain. V lost 5 bases and J 0 bases, leaving 10 bases between the germline ends. The CDR3 totals 14 residues. Germline loops: CDR1 SEHNR, CDR2 FQNEAQ (reference sequence). CDR3 DNA sequence: TGTGCCAGCAGCGTAGGGATGATGAACACTGAAGCTTTCTTT. Its translation: CASSVGMMNTEAFF.

The J gene is TRBJ2-7, the V gene TRBV3-1; possible D gene TRBD1, 6 bases. CDR1 is LGHDT, CDR2 YNNKEL, per germline (reference sequence). This CDR3 has 13 residues. V lost 5 bases and J 3 bases, leaving 11 bases between the germline ends. The CDR3 DNA reads as TGTGCCAGCAGCTGGACAGAGGACTACGAGCAGTACTTC. Translating it yields CASSWTEDYEQYF.

The chain joins TRBV15 to TRBJ2-3, with D possibly being TRBD1 (6 bases). The germline V gene has CDR1 LNHNV and CDR2 YYDKDF (reference sequence). V gave up 4 bases and J gave up 4 bases, with 33 bases separating them. This CDR3 is 21 amino acids long. The CDR3 reads CATSIHRQVPWKPETPDTQYF. The CDR3, as DNA: TGTGCCACCAGCATACACCGACAGGTCCCCTGGAAGCCCGAGACGCCAGATACGCAGTATTTT.

V gene TRBV29-1 combines with J gene TRBJ2-6; D not certain. The CDR3 has 14 residues. Per germline, CDR1 SQVTM and CDR2 ANQGSEA. Trimming pared 3 bases from V and 2 bases from J, leaving 8 bases between. The CDR3: CSVDGDTGANVLTF. For the CDR3, the DNA is TGCAGCGTTGACGGCGATACTGGGGCCAACGTCCTGACTTTC.

The J gene is TRBJ2-2, the V gene TRBV11-2; 7 bases align to TRBD1. The CDR3 totals 15 residues. The germline V gene encodes CDR1 SGHAT and CDR2 FQNNGV. J was trimmed by 6 bases and V by 2 bases; bases with no gene match: 6. The DNA of the CDR3 is TGTGCCAGCAGCTTATCTGCCAGGGGGTCCGGGGAGCTGTTTTTT. The encoded protein is CASSLSARGSGELFF.